This T cell receptor (beta chain) was recorded in a study of OX40 agonist ivuxolimab in advanced cancers. Study details: A history of anti-PD-1, anti-PD-L1 or anti-CTLA-4 therapy was acceptable, and about 37% had some. The study reported partial responses in three patients: one hepatocellular carcinoma, two cutaneous melanoma.

In regard to this clone: Its antigen is currently unknown.

Repertoires were generated with immunoSEQ multiplex PCR, while TCRdb's copy carries only in-frame clones and drops some. The sample has approximately 91,000 clones, 70% to 90% seen once. Trimming pared 2 bases from V and 9 bases from J, leaving 11 bases between. This CDR3 comprises 13 residues. Germline-derived CDR1 and CDR2 are KGHSH and LQKENI. Study-wide results and limits: Low normalized clonal expansion also occurred in some nonresponding patients.

The receptor was isolated from an adult with an advanced solid tumor such as melanoma, head and neck, liver or kidney cancer. The gene calls are TRBV18 and TRBJ2-1; perhaps TRBD2 as D (5 bases). Material: CD4+ or CD8+ T cells sorted from blood, obtained in a trial of the OX40 agonist ivuxolimab. In nucleotides, the CDR3 is TGTGCCAGCTCACCATCGGTCGGGGTTGAGCAGTTCTTC. Translated, it gives CASSPSVGVEQFF.